Listed below are T cell receptor beta chains from one sample, sequenced in a study of blood T cell repertoires in COVID-19. Data came from immunoSEQ multiplex PCR; TCRdb stores just in-frame clones and leaves some out. The table shows over 150,000 clones, with around 83% occurring only once. The sequencing sample was made of peripheral blood. The receptor set was obtained from a human donor in a cohort sampled during active COVID-19. CDR3s include the opening cysteine and the closing phenylalanine or tryptophan. D genes are given only for firm matches. Size is stated for part of the rows, as once, few or many counts, or as a class when the clone is expanded.

CDR3aa | CDR3nt | j_gene | d_gene | abundance | v_gene
CASTRGIMNTEAFF | TGTGCCAGCACTAGGGGTATTATGAACACTGAAGCTTTCTTT | TRBJ1-1 | NA | NA | TRBV2
CASSSTGGLEQYF | TGTGCCAGCAGCTCCACAGGGGGCCTCGAGCAGTACTTC | TRBJ2-7 | TRBD1 | NA | TRBV7-9
CASRSGNQPQHF | TGTGCCAGCAGATCGGGAAATCAGCCCCAGCATTTT | TRBJ1-5 | NA | NA | TRBV2
CASRRDRGHTEAFF | TGTGCCAGTAGGAGGGACAGGGGGCACACTGAAGCTTTCTTT | TRBJ1-1 | TRBD1 | NA | TRBV19
CASSPPGHFTGNTIYF | TGTGCCAGCTCACCACCTGGCCATTTCACTGGAAACACCATATATTTT | TRBJ1-3 | NA | NA | TRBV18
CATSDRTGWRPQHF | TGTGCCACCAGTGACCGGACAGGCTGGAGGCCCCAGCATTTT | TRBJ1-5 | TRBD1 | NA | TRBV24-1
CASSLSGPYPYEQYF | TGTGCCAGCAGCCTTAGCGGGCCGTACCCCTACGAGCAGTACTTC | TRBJ2-7 | TRBD2 | NA | TRBV27
CSVGGVSGRATADTQYF | TGCAGCGTTGGGGGGGTTAGCGGGAGGGCCACTGCAGATACGCAGTATTTT | TRBJ2-3 | TRBD2 | NA | TRBV29-1
CASSIMDSPRRNTGELFF | TGTGCCAGTAGTATCATGGACAGTCCCCGAAGGAACACCGGGGAGCTGTTTTTT | TRBJ2-2 | NA | NA | TRBV19
CASSLLSGSYGYTF | TGCGCCAGCAGCTTGTTGTCGGGGTCCTATGGCTACACCTTC | TRBJ1-2 | NA | NA | TRBV5-1
CASSPNGQGTIGGYTF | TGTGCCAGCTCACCCAACGGACAGGGGACGATCGGTGGCTACACCTTC | TRBJ1-2 | TRBD1 | few | TRBV18
CAWTPLGAQVETQYF | TGTGCCTGGACCCCCCTAGGGGCGCAGGTTGAGACCCAGTACTTC | TRBJ2-5 | NA | once | TRBV30
CASSQGGLGTGELFF | TGTGCCAGCAGCCAAGGAGGGCTGGGCACCGGGGAGCTGTTTTTT | TRBJ2-2 | NA | NA | TRBV7-8
CASSLLASGLYEQYF | TGTGCCAGCAGCTTATTGGCTAGCGGACTATACGAGCAGTACTTC | TRBJ2-7 | TRBD2 | NA | TRBV7-2
CSVGQVLYSGANVLTF | TGCAGCGTGGGACAGGTCCTATACTCTGGGGCCAACGTCCTGACTTTC | TRBJ2-6 | TRBD1 | NA | TRBV29-1
CASSIGGLNTDTQYF | TGTGCCAGCAGCATCGGAGGGCTCAACACAGATACGCAGTATTTT | TRBJ2-3 | NA | few | TRBV7-2
CASSRDRAYEQYF | TGCGCCAGCAGCCGGGACAGAGCCTACGAGCAGTACTTC | TRBJ2-7 | TRBD1 | NA | TRBV5-1
CASTRGGLENNEQFF | TGCGCCAGCACCCGTGGAGGTCTAGAGAACAATGAGCAGTTCTTC | TRBJ2-1 | NA | NA | TRBV5-1
CASVGAGNTIYF | TGTGCCAGCGTCGGTGCGGGAAACACCATATATTTT | TRBJ1-3 | NA | NA | TRBV5-5
CASTFTQGDTEAFF | TGTGCCAGCACCTTCACCCAAGGGGACACTGAAGCTTTCTTT | TRBJ1-1 | NA | once | TRBV2
CASSDRLAGAYEQYF | TGTGCCAGCAGTGACCGACTAGCGGGAGCCTACGAGCAGTACTTC | TRBJ2-7 | TRBD2 | NA | TRBV6-1
CASSLGLAGEYEQYF | TGTGCCAGCTCACTAGGACTAGCGGGAGAATACGAGCAGTACTTC | TRBJ2-7 | TRBD2 | NA | TRBV18